Each of the 23 T cell receptor beta chains below was sequenced from the same sample in a study of cytomegalovirus exposure and HLA in healthy donors. The primer mix had 60 Vbeta and 13 Jbeta primers. Repertoires were generated with immunoSEQ multiplex PCR, while TCRdb's copy carries only in-frame clones and drops some. Altogether about 110,000 clones are present, over 80% being singletons, with the ten largest covering approximately 6.9%. Sample: PBMCs. The receptors derive from a man aged 25 to 45 in good health and CMV-seropositive.

This clone was seen a handful of times. V gene TRBV6-1 combines with J gene TRBJ1-4, with 8 bases lining up with TRBD1. Germline trimming cut 7 bases from V and 4 bases from J; bases unmatched to any gene: 5. Germline loops: CDR1 MNHNS, CDR2 SASEGT. The CDR3 runs to 14 residues. The CDR3 nucleotides are TGTGCCAGCATTCCGGGACAGGTTAATGAAAAACTGTTTTTT. It codes for CASIPGQVNEKLFF.

The gene calls are TRBV5-6 and TRBJ2-7; possible D gene TRBD1, 6 bases. V was cut by 0 bases and J by 2 bases, with 12 bases left in between. The CDR3 spans 15 residues. Per germline, CDR1 SGHDT and CDR2 YYEEEE. CDR3 region: CASSLAPGQPYEQYF. The CDR3, as DNA: TGTGCCAGCAGCTTGGCTCCGGGACAACCCTACGAGCAGTACTTC.

V and J are TRBV5-4 and TRBJ2-3; tentatively, D is TRBD1 (6 bases). Per the germline V gene, CDR1 is SGHNT and CDR2 is YYREEE (reference sequence). The CDR3 has 15 amino acids. Between the trimmed V and J ends, which lost 0 bases and 6 bases, there was a span of 14 bases. The CDR3 DNA reads as TGTGCCAGCAGCTTGGGGGGACAACTCCCGGATACGCAGTATTTT. This encodes CASSLGGQLPDTQYF.

J is TRBJ1-2 and V is TRBV2; 10 nucleotides line up with TRBD1. Germline CDR1 reads SNHLY; CDR2 reads FYNNEI. Germline trimming cut 4 bases from V and 6 bases from J; bases unmatched to any gene: 2. The CDR3 has 13 residues. CDR3 amino acids: CASSGTGGDGYTF. The CDR3 DNA reads TGTGCCAGCAGTGGGACAGGGGGGGATGGCTACACCTTC.

This chain connects TRBV29-1 to TRBJ1-1; D is unclear. This CDR3 comprises 13 residues. The ends were cut back, 7 bases at V and 5 bases at J, with 17 bases in the middle. Germline V gene data show CDR1 as SQVTM and CDR2 as ANQGSEA. As DNA, the CDR3 is TGCAGCGGAGGGTCCCCAGAAGGGACTGAAGCTTTCTTT. Translated: CSGGSPEGTEAFF.

This rearrangement joins TRBV18 to TRBJ2-7, with D tentatively TRBD1 (6 bases). Germline loops: CDR1 KGHSH, CDR2 LQKENI. This CDR3 comprises 15 residues. V lost 3 bases to trimming and J lost 4 bases, with 16 bases between them. The CDR3 nucleotides read TGTGCCAGCTCACCGGGCGGGCAGGGGCGATACGAGCAGTACTTC. It encodes CASSPGGQGRYEQYF.

The chain carries TRBV6-1 and TRBJ2-2; D is possibly TRBD2 (5 bases). Trimming stripped 1 base from V and 6 bases from J, with 6 bases between. Looked up from germline, CDR1 is MNHNS and CDR2 is SASEGT. The CDR3 spans 13 residues. The DNA for the CDR3 is TGTGCCAGCAGTGAAGGGCGGGCCGGGGAGCTGTTTTTT. Protein product: CASSEGRAGELFF.

The chain employs TRBV10-2 and TRBJ2-7; perhaps TRBD2 as D (5 bases). This CDR3 comprises 13 residues. Germline V gives CDR1 WSHSY, CDR2 SAAADI. V shed 2 bases and J shed 2 bases, with 7 bases lying between them. CDR3 nucleotides: TGCGCCAGCAGTGAGGGGGAGCCCTACGAGCAGTACTTC. It is translated as CASSEGEPYEQYF.

The CDR3 nucleotides are TGTGCCAGCAGTTACGGACCTGGGAGTGAAGCTTTCTTT. It yields the protein CASSYGPGSEAFF. The V call is TRBV2, the J call TRBJ1-1; D gene uncertain. The CDR3 contains 13 residues. The V end lost 5 bases, the J end lost 7 bases, and 14 bases lay between the germline ends. Germline CDR1 SNHLY, CDR2 FYNNEI. The full variable domain, completed using reference TRBV2 and TRBJ1-1, is EPEVTQTPSHQVTQMGQEVILRCVPISNHLYFYWYRQILGQKVEFLVSFYNNEISEKSEIFDDQFSVERPDGSNFTLKIRSTKLEDSAMYFCASSYGPGSEAFFGQGTRLTVV.

Only a few counts were recorded for this clone. The chain joins TRBV28 to TRBJ2-2, with TRBD2 matching over 7 bases. Germline V gene data show CDR1 as MDHEN and CDR2 as SYDVKM. V dropped 10 bases and J dropped 2; count of bases not matched to a gene: 10. The CDR3 covers 15 residues. The CDR3 protein is CATTRAGVNTGELFF. The CDR3 DNA follows: TGTGCCACCACAAGGGCGGGGGTAAACACCGGGGAGCTGTTTTTT.

The J gene is TRBJ1-4, the V gene TRBV4-1; no clear D gene. Deletions cut 3 bases from V and 3 bases from J, with 23 bases between. CDR1 MGHRA and CDR2 YSYEKL come from the germline V gene. The CDR3 totals 19 residues. The CDR3 reads CASSHPPGRRFKSNEKLFF. CDR3 bases: TGCGCCAGCAGCCATCCTCCTGGGCGAAGGTTTAAGTCTAATGAAAAACTGTTTTTT.

The chain recombines TRBV6-5 with TRBJ2-1; possibly TRBD2 for D (5 bases). V lost 7 bases to trimming and J lost 10 bases, with 20 bases between them. Germline V gene sequence: CDR1 MNHEY, CDR2 SVGAGI. The CDR3 is made up of 14 amino acids. The CDR3 DNA reads TGTGCCAGCACCCAACTAGGCCCCAAGCTCGAGCAGTTCTTC. Protein: CASTQLGPKLEQFF.

The V and J genes are TRBV18 and TRBJ2-6; no firm D call. V was pared by 4 bases and J by 2 bases, with 9 bases between. CDR3 size: 15 residues. Germline V lookup: CDR1 KGHSH, CDR2 LQKENI. The chain's CDR3 is CASSRPVAGANVLTF. The DNA for the CDR3 is TGTGCCAGCTCACGGCCCGTTGCTGGGGCCAACGTCCTGACTTTC.

V is TRBV25-1 and J is TRBJ1-2; D remains ambiguous. V lost 4 bases and J lost 5, with 8 bases in between. From germline, CDR1 is MGHDK and CDR2 SYGVNS. The CDR3 extends over 12 amino acids. The CDR3: CASSGGSYGYTF. The CDR3 DNA is TGTGCCAGCAGTGGTGGGAGTTATGGCTACACCTTC.

The CDR3 nucleotides read TGTGCCAGCAGCCCGGGGACAGCCCTGGCGAATGAAAAACTGTTTTTT. Its translation is CASSPGTALANEKLFF. The V gene is TRBV7-6, the J gene TRBJ1-4, with 7 bases aligning to TRBD1. CDR3 length: 16 residues. Trimming at V came to 5 bases and at J to 5 bases, leaving 11 bases not matched to a gene. CDR1 and CDR2 (germline): SGHVS, FNYEAQ.

The chain uses TRBV9 and TRBJ1-6; 9 bases are shared with TRBD1. CDR1 and CDR2 (germline): SGDLS, YYNGEE. V gave up 2 bases and J gave up 7 bases; unmatched junction bases: 4. CDR3 length equals 15 residues. As DNA, the CDR3 is TGTGCCAGCAGCGTCGAGGGGACAGGGAATTCACCCCTCCACTTT. This gives the protein CASSVEGTGNSPLHF.

The chain has TRBV5-4 and TRBJ2-5; tentatively, D is TRBD1 (5 bases). The J call may not be correct, given that the DNA end is closer to TRBJ2-7. The CDR3 is made up of 13 amino acids. The germline gives CDR1 SGHNT, CDR2 YYREEE (reference sequence). The CDR3 reads CASSLAGSYEQYF. Here the CDR3 DNA reads TGTGCCAGCAGCTTGGCAGGGTCCTACGAGCAGTACTTC.

This clone was detected only a few times. This chain links TRBV2 with TRBJ2-3; TRBD1 is a possible D gene (6 bases). Germline V gene sequence: CDR1 SNHLY, CDR2 FYNNEI. V was shortened by 7 bases and J by 0 bases, with 17 bases between the two germline ends. There are 16 residues in the CDR3. The CDR3 spells CASKQTGTSSTDTQYF. In nucleotides, the CDR3 is TGTGCCAGCAAGCAAACCGGGACATCTAGCACAGATACGCAGTATTTT. The whole variable domain, filled in from reference TRBV2 and TRBJ2-3, reads EPEVTQTPSHQVTQMGQEVILRCVPISNHLYFYWYRQILGQKVEFLVSFYNNEISEKSEIFDDQFSVERPDGSNFTLKIRSTKLEDSAMYFCASKQTGTSSTDTQYFGPGTRLTVL.

The chain couples TRBV6-1 to TRBJ1-1; D gene uncertain. The ends were cut back, 2 bases at V and 7 bases at J, with 11 bases in the middle. CDR3 length: 13 residues. The V gene's germline CDR1 is MNHNS and CDR2 SASEGT. The CDR3: CASSEYVTGEAFF. CDR3 nucleotides: TGTGCCAGCAGTGAATATGTGACGGGTGAAGCTTTCTTT.

This chain joins TRBV27 and TRBJ1-6; D is undetermined. The CDR3 has 15 residues. Germline loops: CDR1 MNHEY, CDR2 SMNVEV (reference sequence). Trimming removed 2 bases from V and 4 bases from J, with 9 bases in between. The CDR3 nucleotides read TGTGCCAGCAGTTTAGGCGGACTGTATAATTCACCCCTCCACTTT. Encoded protein: CASSLGGLYNSPLHF.

The chain uses TRBV5-1 and TRBJ2-2; D uncertain. Germline CDR1 is SGHRS and CDR2 is YFSETQ. This CDR3 has 15 residues. V was shortened by 0 bases and J by 1 base, with 7 bases between the two germline ends. The CDR3 sequence: CASSLDRLNTGELFF. CDR3 DNA: TGCGCCAGCAGCTTGGACAGATTGAACACCGGGGAGCTGTTTTTT.

The chain employs TRBV9 and TRBJ1-6, with D hard to call. The CDR3 consists of 12 residues. Per the germline V gene, CDR1 is SGDLS and CDR2 is YYNGEE. V gave up 0 bases and J gave up 14 bases, with 9 bases separating them. The CDR3 nucleotides are TGTGCCAGCAGCGTAGGAACAAAATCCCTCCACTTT. This translates into CASSVGTKSLHF.

The V and J genes are TRBV9 and TRBJ2-3; D unclear. Germline V CDR1 and CDR2: SGDLS, YYNGEE. The V gene lost 0 bases and the J gene lost 1 base, with 9 bases spanning the gap. This CDR3 has 15 residues. CDR3 sequence (DNA): TGTGCCAGCAGCGTAGGCCAGACTGGCACAGATACGCAGTATTTT. Encoded protein: CASSVGQTGTDTQYF. Combining the CDR3 with reference TRBV9 and TRBJ2-3 gives the whole variable domain DSGVTQTPKHLITATGQRVTLRCSPRSGDLSVYWYQQSLDQGLQFLIQYYNGEERAKGNILERFSAQQFPDLHSELNLSSLELGDSALYFCASSVGQTGTDTQYFGPGTRLTVL.